Shown below are 5 T cell receptor beta chains from a single sample sequenced in a study of blood T cell repertoires in COVID-19. Repertoires were generated with immunoSEQ multiplex PCR, while TCRdb's copy carries only in-frame clones and drops some. The sample holds more than 45,000 clones; 70% to 90% are singletons and the top ten take roughly 2.9%. The sequenced sample consisted of peripheral blood. The receptor set was obtained from a woman of 80 years or more with acute or convalescent COVID-19.

This sequence joins TRBV7-2 and TRBJ1-4; 11 bases are a match to TRBD1. The V gene's germline CDR1 is SGHTA and CDR2 FQGNSA. The ends lost 5 bases at V and 8 bases at J; junction bases unmatched: 4. This CDR3 is built from 14 residues. CDR3 sequence reads: CASSRGQGAEKLFF. The DNA of the CDR3 is TGTGCCAGCAGCCGCGGACAGGGGGCAGAAAAACTGTTTTTT. Filled out from reference TRBV7-2 and TRBJ1-4, the complete variable domain reads GAGVSQSPSNKVTEKGKDVELRCDPISGHTALYWYRQSLGQGLEFLIYFQGNSAPDKSGLPSDRFSAERTGGSVSTLTIQRTQQEDSAVYLCASSRGQGAEKLFFGSGTQLSVL.

This clone occurred a few times. This chain joins TRBV4-2 and TRBJ1-2, with D possibly matching TRBD1 (6 bases). Germline lookup yields CDR1 LGHNA and CDR2 YNFKEQ. This CDR3 has 14 residues. V lost 5 bases and J 2 bases, leaving 12 bases between the germline ends. CDR3 region: CASSKTQGNYGYTF. The CDR3 DNA sequence: TGTGCCAGCAGCAAAACCCAGGGGAACTATGGCTACACCTTC.

This chain joins TRBV29-1 and TRBJ1-2, with 7 bases identical to TRBD1. Germline V gene lookup returns CDR1 SQVTM and CDR2 ANQGSEA. V was pared by 7 bases and J by 8 bases, with 13 bases of the junction left unmatched. The CDR3 spans 13 residues. The CDR3 sequence: CSAVIRDRRGYTF. In nucleotides, the CDR3 is TGCAGCGCCGTGATCCGGGACAGAAGAGGCTACACCTTC.

This chain links TRBV11-3 with TRBJ2-7, with 8 nucleotides matching TRBD1. Trimming took 5 bases from V and 7 from J; bases not matched to a gene: 7. The CDR3 consists of 13 residues. CDR1 and CDR2 from the germline V gene are SGHNT and YENEEA. The CDR3, as DNA: TGTGCCAGCAGCATCAGGCGGGACAGGGAGCAGTACTTC. It specifies CASSIRRDREQYF.

The chain couples TRBV18 to TRBJ2-1; possibly TRBD1 for D (5 bases). Per the germline V gene, CDR1 is KGHSH and CDR2 is LQKENI. Trimming took off 5 bases at V and 7 bases at J, with 15 bases between the two ends. The CDR3 is made up of 14 amino acids. The CDR3 sequence is CASSRNFRVNEQFF. DNA of the CDR3: TGTGCCAGCTCAAGAAATTTCAGGGTAAATGAGCAGTTCTTC.